A selection of T cell receptor beta chains follows, all from one sample in a study of blood T cell repertoires in COVID-19. Method: immunoSEQ multiplex PCR; TCRdb's copy keeps in-frame clones and lacks some. The sample carries roughly 500,000 clones, roughly 90% recorded once. Sequenced sample: PBMCs or T cells enriched from blood (not recorded which). Receptors originate from a woman aged 40 to 50 who had recovered from COVID-19. The CDR3 runs from the conserved cysteine through the conserved F or W. A D gene is named only where the DNA matches it firmly. A row's size may be missing; if present it is once, few, many or a size class.

NA	NA	TRBV12-3/TRBV12-4	TRBJ1-1	CASSGQWNTEAFF	TGTGCCAGCAGTGGACAGTGGAACACTGAAGCTTTCTTT
TRBD2	NA	TRBV4-3	TRBJ2-7	CASSQEPSGSGFAYEQYF	TGCGCCAGCAGCCAAGAACCTAGCGGGAGCGGTTTTGCCTACGAGCAGTACTTC
NA	NA	TRBV7-2	TRBJ1-3	CASSLARESNTIYF	TGTGCCAGCAGCTTAGCCAGGGAATCAAACACCATATATTTT
NA	once	TRBV5-1	TRBJ1-4	CASSLAGVNKKLFF	TGCGCCAGCAGCTTGGCAGGGGTTAATAAAAAACTGTTTTTT
TRBD1	NA	TRBV24-1	TRBJ2-5	CATSDPRQGLETQYF	TGTGCCACCAGTGATCCACGACAGGGTCTGGAGACCCAGTACTTC
TRBD2	NA	TRBV5-4	TRBJ2-5	CASSFPAGRDQETQYF	TGTGCCAGCAGCTTCCCAGCGGGAAGAGACCAAGAGACCCAGTACTTC
TRBD2	NA	TRBV5-1	TRBJ2-7	CASSGGTSGSSEQYF	TGCGCCAGCAGCGGGGGGACTAGCGGGAGTTCCGAGCAGTACTTC
NA	NA	TRBV5-4	TRBJ1-6	CASSPRGGPHSPLHF	TGTGCCAGCAGCCCCCGAGGAGGCCCTCATTCACCCCTCCACTTT
NA	NA	TRBV5-4	TRBJ1-2	CASSLFGGGSYTF	TGTGCCAGCAGCTTGTTCGGCGGAGGTAGCTACACCTTC
NA	NA	TRBV2	TRBJ2-7	CASRTTYEQYF	TGTGCCAGCAGGACAACCTACGAGCAGTACTTC
TRBD2	NA	TRBV9	TRBJ2-2	CASSLGASGVTGELFF	TGTGCCAGCAGCCTAGGGGCTAGCGGGGTAACCGGGGAGCTGTTTTTT
TRBD1	NA	TRBV5-6	TRBJ1-2	CASSSGQGDGYTF	TGTGCCAGCAGCTCGGGACAGGGGGATGGCTACACCTTC
TRBD1	few	TRBV7-2	TRBJ1-1	CASYRGQGNTEAFF	TGTGCCAGCTACAGGGGGCAAGGGAACACTGAAGCTTTCTTT
TRBD1	few	TRBV5-8	TRBJ2-5	CASPGQTNQETQYF	TGTGCCAGCCCGGGACAGACCAACCAAGAGACCCAGTACTTC
TRBD2	NA	TRBV9	TRBJ2-5	CASSMTSGRETQYF	TGTGCCAGCAGCATGACTAGCGGGAGAGAGACCCAGTACTTC
NA	NA	TRBV19	TRBJ1-4	CASRDFHSATNEKLFF	TGTGCCAGTAGGGACTTTCACAGTGCAACTAATGAAAAACTGTTTTTT
TRBD2	NA	TRBV7-2	TRBJ2-1	CASSLDASGRAYNEQFF	TGTGCCAGCAGCTTGGATGCTAGCGGGAGGGCCTACAATGAGCAGTTCTTC
NA	NA	TRBV7-9	TRBJ2-1	CASSPGPSYNEQFF	TGTGCCAGCAGTCCAGGGCCATCCTACAATGAGCAGTTCTTC
TRBD1	once	TRBV2	TRBJ1-4	CASSGGTGRDEKLFF	TGTGCCAGCAGTGGGGGGACAGGGAGGGATGAAAAACTGTTTTTT
TRBD1	NA	TRBV10-3	TRBJ1-1	CAIGTGQNTEAFF	TGTGCCATCGGGACAGGGCAGAACACTGAAGCTTTCTTT
NA	once	TRBV6-6	TRBJ2-1	CASKKGGNSYNEQFF	TGTGCCAGCAAAAAAGGGGGTAATTCCTACAATGAGCAGTTCTTC
TRBD2	NA	TRBV19	TRBJ2-3	CASSIDLLRGNTQYF	TGTGCCAGTAGTATAGATCTATTGCGGGGGAATACGCAGTATTTT
NA	NA	TRBV19	TRBJ2-1	CASGLQAPEQFF	TGTGCCAGTGGTTTGCAGGCCCCTGAGCAGTTCTTC
NA	NA	TRBV24-1	TRBJ1-1	CATRDRGKNTEAFF	TGTGCCACCAGGGACCGGGGTAAGAACACTGAAGCTTTCTTT
TRBD1	once	TRBV7-2	TRBJ1-3	CASSSQPGQGSGNTIYF	TGTGCCAGCAGCTCACAACCGGGACAGGGCTCTGGAAACACCATATATTTT
NA	few	TRBV21-1	TRBJ1-3	CASSSDRDRPGNTIYF	TGTGCCAGCAGTTCAGACCGGGACAGACCAGGAAACACCATATATTTT
NA	NA	TRBV18	TRBJ1-2	CASSPGLDRDYGYTF	TGTGCCAGCTCACCAGGGCTCGACAGAGACTATGGCTACACCTTC
NA	NA	TRBV5-8	TRBJ1-2	CASSLDSAYGYTF	TGTGCCAGCAGCTTGGACAGTGCCTATGGCTACACCTTC
TRBD2	NA	TRBV6-5	TRBJ2-1	CASSHGGGPQFF	TGTGCCAGCAGCCACGGGGGGGGCCCGCAGTTCTTC
NA	NA	TRBV12-3/TRBV12-4	TRBJ1-2	CASTRGHGYTF	TGTGCCAGCACGCGGGGCCATGGCTACACCTTC
NA	NA	TRBV12-3/TRBV12-4	TRBJ1-2	CASSSNGLYGYTF	TGTGCCAGCAGTTCAAACGGACTCTATGGCTACACCTTC
TRBD2	NA	TRBV6-5	TRBJ2-1	CASSYSSPGLEQFF	TGTGCCAGCAGTTACTCATCCCCGGGACTAGAGCAGTTCTTC
TRBD1	once	TRBV29-1	TRBJ2-7	CSVRDRPYEQYF	TGCAGCGTTCGGGACAGGCCCTACGAGCAGTACTTC
TRBD1	NA	TRBV9	TRBJ1-2	CASSLLQDRAGYTF	TGTGCCAGCAGCCTGCTCCAGGACAGGGCTGGCTACACCTTC
TRBD1	NA	TRBV3-1/TRBV3-2	TRBJ1-3	CASSHWDRGTGNTIYF	TGTGCCAGCAGCCACTGGGACAGGGGGACTGGAAACACCATATATTTT
NA	once	TRBV7-9	TRBJ2-3	CASSYYRRETDTQYF	TGTGCCAGCAGCTATTACCGACGGGAGACAGATACGCAGTATTTT
NA	NA	TRBV7-2	TRBJ1-5	CASSLWVSADQPQHF	TGTGCCAGCAGCTTATGGGTGAGTGCGGATCAGCCCCAGCATTTT
NA	NA	TRBV27	TRBJ1-2	CASSFQATSDYGYTF	TGTGCCAGCAGTTTTCAGGCCACTTCGGACTATGGCTACACCTTC
NA	once	TRBV28	TRBJ2-1	CASSLLAAYNEQFF	TGTGCCAGCAGTTTACTAGCAGCCTACAATGAGCAGTTCTTC
TRBD1	NA	TRBV7-9	TRBJ1-1	CASSLGAGGEAFF	TGTGCCAGCAGCTTAGGGGCAGGGGGTGAAGCTTTCTTT
TRBD1	NA	TRBV27	TRBJ1-5	CASSSTGQGNQPQHF	TGTGCCAGCAGTTCCACCGGACAGGGCAATCAGCCCCAGCATTTT
NA	NA	TRBV10-3	TRBJ1-6	CAIGRAQGQSPLHF	TGTGCCATCGGAAGGGCGCAGGGGCAATCACCCCTCCACTTT
TRBD2	NA	TRBV2	TRBJ2-1	CASRGRAEQFF	TGTGCCTCAAGAGGGAGGGCTGAGCAGTTCTTC
NA	few	TRBV9	TRBJ1-5	CASSVGSGILRNQPQHF	TGTGCCAGCAGCGTAGGGTCAGGGATTCTTCGCAATCAGCCCCAGCATTTT
TRBD2	NA	TRBV30	TRBJ2-1	CAWRPIGLAGVNEQFF	TGTGCCTGGAGACCCATTGGGCTAGCGGGAGTGAATGAGCAGTTCTTC
NA	NA	TRBV2	TRBJ2-7	CASHPSGDSYEQYF	TGTGCCAGCCACCCGAGCGGCGACTCCTACGAGCAGTACTTC
TRBD1	NA	TRBV5-1	TRBJ1-2	CASSLRDRGRDGYTF	TGCGCCAGCAGCCTACGGGACAGGGGGCGCGACGGCTACACCTTC
NA	NA	TRBV30	TRBJ1-1	CAWSPDSYTEAFF	TGTGCCTGGAGTCCGGACAGTTACACTGAAGCTTTCTTT
NA	NA	TRBV10-3	TRBJ2-3	CAISEYQNTDTQYF	TGTGCCATCAGTGAATATCAGAACACAGATACGCAGTATTTT
NA	NA	TRBV2	TRBJ2-2	CASTKRGVSNTGELFF	TGTGCCAGCACTAAACGGGGAGTTTCGAACACCGGGGAGCTGTTTTTT
NA	NA	TRBV6-5	TRBJ2-7	CASGGATYEQYF	TGTGCCAGCGGGGGGGCTACCTACGAGCAGTACTTC